This TCR beta chain originates from a study of CD8+ T cells in alopecia areata. Study results and caveats: Many expanded lesional clones remained in scalp and blood on tofacitinib. Tofacitinib significantly decreased scalp clonality and expanded CD8+ clones among top 100. Elevated clonality characterized lesional scalp relative to normal scalp, particularly in alopecia totalis/universalis.

The sample's treatment: oral pan-JAK inhibitor, 5-10 mg twice daily. cDNA reverse transcribed from extracted RNA served as the sequencing template. TCRdb's copy holds only in-frame clones and misses some; the assay was immunoSEQ multiplex PCR. Of a few hundred thousand clones in the sample, approximately 57% were seen once. Turning to this clone: Antigen unknown.

This CDR3 contains 14 residues. Per the germline V gene, CDR1 is SGHVS and CDR2 is FNYEAQ. Trimming shortened V by 1 base and J by 1 base, and 7 bases separated the two germline ends. This sample comprised CD4+ T cells sorted from blood, obtained at week 4, from a patient treated with tofacitinib. The source of this sequence is a human donor with alopecia areata. This chain uses TRBV7-6 with TRBJ2-5; perhaps TRBD1 as D (5 bases). CDR3 nucleotide sequence: TGTGCCAGCAGCTTAGGACAGCCCCAAGAGACCCAGTACTTC. This gives the protein CASSLGQPQETQYF.